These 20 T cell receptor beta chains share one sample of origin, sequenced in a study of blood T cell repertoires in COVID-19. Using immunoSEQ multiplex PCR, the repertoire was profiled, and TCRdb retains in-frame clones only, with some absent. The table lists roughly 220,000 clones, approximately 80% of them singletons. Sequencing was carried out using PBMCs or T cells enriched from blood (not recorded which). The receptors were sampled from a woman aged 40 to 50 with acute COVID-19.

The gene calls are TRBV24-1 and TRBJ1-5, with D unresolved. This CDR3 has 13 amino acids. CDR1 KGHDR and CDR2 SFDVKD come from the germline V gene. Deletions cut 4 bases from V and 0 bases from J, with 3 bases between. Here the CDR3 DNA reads TGTGCCACCAGTGAGTATAGCAATCAGCCCCAGCATTTT. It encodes CATSEYSNQPQHF.

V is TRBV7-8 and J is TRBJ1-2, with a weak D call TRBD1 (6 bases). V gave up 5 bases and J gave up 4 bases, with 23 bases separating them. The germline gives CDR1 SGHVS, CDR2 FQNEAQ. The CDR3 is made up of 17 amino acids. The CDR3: CASSQSRGGRALYGYTF. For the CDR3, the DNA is TGTGCCAGCAGCCAGTCGCGGGGGGGCCGGGCGCTCTATGGCTACACCTTC.

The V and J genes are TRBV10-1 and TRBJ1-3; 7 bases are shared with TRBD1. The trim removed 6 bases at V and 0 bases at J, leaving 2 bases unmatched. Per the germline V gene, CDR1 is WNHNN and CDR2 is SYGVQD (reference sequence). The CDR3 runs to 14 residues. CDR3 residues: CASSRDSSGNTIYF. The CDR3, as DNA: TGCGCCAGCAGCCGGGACAGCTCTGGAAACACCATATATTTT.

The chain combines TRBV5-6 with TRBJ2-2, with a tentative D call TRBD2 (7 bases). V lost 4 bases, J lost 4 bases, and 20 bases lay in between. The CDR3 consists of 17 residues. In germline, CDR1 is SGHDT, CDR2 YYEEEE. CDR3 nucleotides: TGTGCCAGCAGCCTAAATAGGGGGGGCGCAGGCACCGGGGAGCTGTTTTTT. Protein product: CASSLNRGGAGTGELFF.

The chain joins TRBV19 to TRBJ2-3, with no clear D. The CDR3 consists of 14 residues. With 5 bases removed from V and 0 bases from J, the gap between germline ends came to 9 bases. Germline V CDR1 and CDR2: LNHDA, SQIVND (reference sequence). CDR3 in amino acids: CASSPSRSTDTQYF. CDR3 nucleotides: TGTGCCAGTAGTCCCTCGCGGAGCACAGATACGCAGTATTTT.

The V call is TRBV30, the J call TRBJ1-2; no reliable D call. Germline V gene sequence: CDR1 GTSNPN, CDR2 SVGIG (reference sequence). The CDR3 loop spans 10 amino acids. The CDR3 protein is CVLVEYGYTF. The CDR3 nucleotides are TGTGTCCTGGTGGAGTATGGCTACACCTTC.

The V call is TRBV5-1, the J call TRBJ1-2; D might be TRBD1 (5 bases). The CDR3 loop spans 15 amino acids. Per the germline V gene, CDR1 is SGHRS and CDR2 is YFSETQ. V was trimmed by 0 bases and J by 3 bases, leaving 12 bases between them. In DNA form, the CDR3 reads TGCGCCAGCAGCTTGGCACCAGGGTCGGACTATGGCTACACCTTC. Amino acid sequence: CASSLAPGSDYGYTF.

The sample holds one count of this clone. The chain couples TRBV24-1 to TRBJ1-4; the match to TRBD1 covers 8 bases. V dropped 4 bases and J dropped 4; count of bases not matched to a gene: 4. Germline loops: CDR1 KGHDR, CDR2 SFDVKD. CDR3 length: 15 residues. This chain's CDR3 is CATSDRTGSNEKLFF. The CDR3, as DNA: TGTGCCACCAGTGACCGGACAGGGAGTAATGAAAAACTGTTTTTT.

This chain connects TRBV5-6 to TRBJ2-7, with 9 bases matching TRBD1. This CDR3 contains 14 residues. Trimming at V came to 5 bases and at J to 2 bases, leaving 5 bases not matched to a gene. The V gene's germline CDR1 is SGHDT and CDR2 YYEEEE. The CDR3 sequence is CASSLQGATYEQYF. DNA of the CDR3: TGTGCCAGCAGTTTACAGGGGGCCACCTACGAGCAGTACTTC.

The CDR3: CASSLVDRGATQYF. CDR3 sequence (DNA): TGTGCCAGCAGCTTGGTGGACAGGGGCGCGACCCAGTACTTC. V usage is TRBV5-8 and J usage is TRBJ2-5; 9 bases agree with TRBD1. Germline CDR1 is SGHTS and CDR2 is YDEGEE. The CDR3 totals 14 residues. Germline trimming cut 0 bases from V and 7 bases from J; bases unmatched to any gene: 4.

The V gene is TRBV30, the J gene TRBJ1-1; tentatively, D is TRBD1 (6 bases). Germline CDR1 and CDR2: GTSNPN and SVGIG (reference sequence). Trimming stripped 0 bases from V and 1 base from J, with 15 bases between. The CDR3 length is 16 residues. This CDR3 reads CAWSVGTRLRNTEAFF. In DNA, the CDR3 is TGTGCCTGGAGTGTCGGGACACGTCTCCGGAACACTGAAGCTTTCTTT.

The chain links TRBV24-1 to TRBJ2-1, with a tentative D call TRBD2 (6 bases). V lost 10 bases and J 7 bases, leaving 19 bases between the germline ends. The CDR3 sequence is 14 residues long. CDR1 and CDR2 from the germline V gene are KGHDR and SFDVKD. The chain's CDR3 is CATTRGAEGNEQFF. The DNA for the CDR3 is TGTGCCACGACCCGAGGAGCGGAGGGGAATGAGCAGTTCTTC.

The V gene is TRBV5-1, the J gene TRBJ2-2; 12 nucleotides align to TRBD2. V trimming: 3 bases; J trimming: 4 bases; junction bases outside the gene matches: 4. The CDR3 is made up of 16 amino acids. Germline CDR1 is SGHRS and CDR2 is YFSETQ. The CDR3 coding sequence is TGCGCCAGCAGCTCGACTAGCGGGAGTAGCACCGGGGAGCTGTTTTTT. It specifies CASSSTSGSSTGELFF.

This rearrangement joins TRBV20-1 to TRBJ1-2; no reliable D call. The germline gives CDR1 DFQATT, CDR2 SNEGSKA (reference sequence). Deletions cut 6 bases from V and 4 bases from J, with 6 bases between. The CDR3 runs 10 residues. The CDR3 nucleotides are TGCAGTGCGCTAGCCTATGGCTACACCTTC. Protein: CSALAYGYTF.

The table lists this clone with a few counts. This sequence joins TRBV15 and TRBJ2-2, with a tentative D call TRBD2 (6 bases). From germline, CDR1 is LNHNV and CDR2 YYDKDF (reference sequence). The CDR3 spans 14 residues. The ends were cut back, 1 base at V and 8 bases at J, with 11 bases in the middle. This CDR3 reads CATSRVGGIGELFF. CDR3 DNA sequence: TGTGCCACCAGCAGAGTGGGGGGTATAGGGGAGCTGTTTTTT.

CDR3 sequence reads: CASSQRTSGRAGELFF. In nucleotides, the CDR3 is TGCGCCAGCAGCCAGAGGACTAGCGGGAGGGCCGGGGAGCTGTTTTTT. The chain uses TRBV4-1 and TRBJ2-2; 15 bases are shared with TRBD2. Germline V gene data show CDR1 as MGHRA and CDR2 as YSYEKL. This CDR3 contains 16 residues. V was pared by 3 bases and J by 6 bases, with 2 bases of the junction left unmatched.

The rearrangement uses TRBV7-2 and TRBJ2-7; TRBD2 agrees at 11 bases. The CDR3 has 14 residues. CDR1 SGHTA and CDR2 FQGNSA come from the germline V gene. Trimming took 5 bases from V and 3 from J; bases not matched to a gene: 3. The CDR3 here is CASSTTSGSYEQYF. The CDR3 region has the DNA TGTGCCAGCAGCACCACTAGCGGGAGCTACGAGCAGTACTTC.

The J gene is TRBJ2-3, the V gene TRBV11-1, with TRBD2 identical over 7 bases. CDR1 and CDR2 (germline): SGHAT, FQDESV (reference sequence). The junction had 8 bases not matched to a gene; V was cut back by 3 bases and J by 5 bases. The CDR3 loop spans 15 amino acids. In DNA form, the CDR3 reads TGTGCCAGCAGCTTTGGTGGGAGGGCAGTAGATACGCAGTATTTT. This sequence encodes CASSFGGRAVDTQYF. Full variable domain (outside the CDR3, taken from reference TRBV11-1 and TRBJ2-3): EAEVAQSPRYKITEKSQAVAFWCDPISGHATLYWYRQILGQGPELLVQFQDESVVDDSQLPKDRFSAERLKGVDSTLKIQPAELGDSAMYLCASSFGGRAVDTQYFGPGTRLTVL.

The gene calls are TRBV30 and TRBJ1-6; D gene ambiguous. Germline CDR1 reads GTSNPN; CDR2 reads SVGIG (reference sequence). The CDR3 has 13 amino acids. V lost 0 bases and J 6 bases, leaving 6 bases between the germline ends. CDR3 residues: CAWSVQSNSPLHF. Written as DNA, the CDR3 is TGTGCCTGGAGTGTACAGAGTAATTCACCCCTCCACTTT. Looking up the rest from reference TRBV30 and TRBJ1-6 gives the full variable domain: SQTIHQWPATLVQPVGSPLSLECTVEGTSNPNLYWYRQAAGRGLQLLFYSVGIGQISSEVPQNLSASRPQDRQFILSSKKLLLSDSGFYLCAWSVQSNSPLHFGNGTRLTVT.

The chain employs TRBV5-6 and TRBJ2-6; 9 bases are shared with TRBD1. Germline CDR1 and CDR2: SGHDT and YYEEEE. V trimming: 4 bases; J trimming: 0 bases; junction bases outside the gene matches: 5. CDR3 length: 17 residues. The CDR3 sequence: CASSQGTGISGANVLTF. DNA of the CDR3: TGTGCCAGCAGCCAAGGGACAGGGATCTCTGGGGCCAACGTCCTGACTTTC. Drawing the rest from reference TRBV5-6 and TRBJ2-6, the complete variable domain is DAGVTQSPTHLIKTRGQQVTLRCSPKSGHDTVSWYQQALGQGPQFIFQYYEEEERQRGNFPDRFSGHQFPNYSSELNVNALLLGDSALYLCASSQGTGISGANVLTFGAGSRLTVL.